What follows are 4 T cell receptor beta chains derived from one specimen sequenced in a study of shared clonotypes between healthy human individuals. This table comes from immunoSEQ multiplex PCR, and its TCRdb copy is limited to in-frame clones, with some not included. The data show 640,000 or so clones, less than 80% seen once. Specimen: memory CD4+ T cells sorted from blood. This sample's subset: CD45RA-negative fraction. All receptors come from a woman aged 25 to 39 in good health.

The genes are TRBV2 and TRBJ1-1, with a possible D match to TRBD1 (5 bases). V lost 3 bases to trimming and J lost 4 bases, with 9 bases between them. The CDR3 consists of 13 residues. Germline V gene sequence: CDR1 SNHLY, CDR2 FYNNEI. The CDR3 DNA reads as TGTGCCAGCAGTGATCAGGGAGGCACTGAAGCTTTCTTT. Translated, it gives CASSDQGGTEAFF. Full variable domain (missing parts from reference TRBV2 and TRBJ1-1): EPEVTQTPSHQVTQMGQEVILRCVPISNHLYFYWYRQILGQKVEFLVSFYNNEISEKSEIFDDQFSVERPDGSNFTLKIRSTKLEDSAMYFCASSDQGGTEAFFGQGTRLTVV.

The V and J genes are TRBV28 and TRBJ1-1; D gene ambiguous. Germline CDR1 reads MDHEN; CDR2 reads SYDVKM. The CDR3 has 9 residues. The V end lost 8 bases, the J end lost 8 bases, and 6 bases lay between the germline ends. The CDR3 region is CASGQEAFF. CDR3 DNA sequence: TGTGCCAGCGGTCAAGAAGCTTTCTTT.

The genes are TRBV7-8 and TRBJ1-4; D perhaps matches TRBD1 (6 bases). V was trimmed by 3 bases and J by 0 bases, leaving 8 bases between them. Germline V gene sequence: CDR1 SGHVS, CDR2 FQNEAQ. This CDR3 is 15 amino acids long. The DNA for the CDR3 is TGTGCCAGCAGCTTCCAGGGGTCAACTAATGAAAAACTGTTTTTT. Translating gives CASSFQGSTNEKLFF.

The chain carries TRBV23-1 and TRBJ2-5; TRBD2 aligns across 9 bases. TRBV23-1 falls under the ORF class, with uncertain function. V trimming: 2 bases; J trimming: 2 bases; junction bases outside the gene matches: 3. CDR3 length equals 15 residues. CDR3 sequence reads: CASSQGTSSQETQYF. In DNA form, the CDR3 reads TGCGCCAGCAGTCAAGGGACTAGCTCTCAAGAGACCCAGTACTTC.